The source of this T cell receptor beta chain is a study of tumor-infiltrating lymphocytes in primary liver carcinoma. Turning to the study itself: Subjects presented with primary liver carcinoma managed by surgical resection. Tissue type made little difference to sample yields of roughly 3.5 to 7.13 million productive TCRbeta reads.

This CDR3 region has 15 residues. Germline V CDR1 and CDR2: WSHSY, SAAADI. TCR beta cDNA was prepared out of 450 to 500 ng total RNA by means of a constant-region primer. It was through three nested multiplex PCR rounds of slightly modified ARM-PCR that TCR beta libraries arose. The two initial PCR rounds, approximately 10 cycles each, used TRBV1-TRBV30 forward and C-beta reverse primers. TCRdb re-called the multiplex PCR reads through MiXCR, storing one row per CDR3 protein. Of around 330,000 distinct CDR3 sequences in the sample, 60% to 80% were seen once. The study, taken as a whole, reports: There was no comparison of CD4+ and CD8+ repertoires, as samples were bulk unsorted.

Germline DNA was also extracted, and blood RNA was taken from unsorted whole blood. Chronic HBV infection, which was untreated, was present in the patients. Note on this clonotype: Its antigen is unidentified. The junction and the germline gene differ at one end; a read error may be behind it.

This chain links TRBV10-2 with TRBJ2-1, with 9 bases that match TRBD2. The sample was peripheral blood. This receptor was obtained from a middle-aged man with primary liver carcinoma and hepatitis B virus infection. The CDR3 protein is CSRSGAAGGSTEQFF. The DNA of the CDR3 is TGCTCCAGAAGTGGGGCAGCGGGAGGCAGCACTGAGCAGTTCTTC.